The 14 T cell receptor beta chains below all came from one sample that was sequenced in a study of blood T cell repertoires in COVID-19. The repertoire was sequenced with immunoSEQ multiplex PCR; TCRdb's copy has only in-frame clones and lacks some. The table has 120,000 or so clones, over 60% seen once. The material sequenced was peripheral blood. These receptors were collected from a man aged 35 to 55 with active or convalescent COVID-19.

This sequence joins TRBV6-1 and TRBJ2-7, with 8 bases aligning to TRBD1. Trimming took 4 bases from V and 6 from J; bases not matched to a gene: 14. Germline CDR1 MNHNS, CDR2 SASEGT. CDR3 length: 16 residues. This CDR3 reads CASSGGSDRVKGEQYF. Written as DNA, the CDR3 is TGTGCCAGCAGTGGGGGGTCGGACAGGGTGAAAGGCGAGCAGTACTTC.

The chain employs TRBV9 and TRBJ2-3; 10 bases align to TRBD2. Germline CDR1 is SGDLS and CDR2 is YYNGEE. Trimming removed 1 base from V and 6 bases from J; junction bases left unmatched: 5. The CDR3 runs 15 residues. The CDR3: CASSVSAGGMDTQYF. Written as DNA, the CDR3 is TGTGCCAGCAGCGTATCAGCGGGGGGGATGGATACGCAGTATTTT.

The chain carries TRBV7-6 and TRBJ1-5, with D perhaps TRBD1 (5 bases). The V end lost 5 bases, the J end lost 0 bases, and 11 bases lay between the germline ends. In germline, CDR1 is SGHVS, CDR2 FNYEAQ. There are 15 residues in the CDR3. The CDR3 DNA sequence: TGTGCCAGCAGCCGAGACAGCGATAGCAATCAGCCCCAGCATTTT. It translates to CASSRDSDSNQPQHF. Full variable domain (missing parts from reference TRBV7-6 and TRBJ1-5): GAGVSQSPRYKVTKRGQDVALRCDPISGHVSLYWYRQALGQGPEFLTYFNYEAQQDKSGLPNDRFSAERPEGSISTLTIQRTEQRDSAMYRCASSRDSDSNQPQHFGDGTRLSIL.

J is TRBJ2-7 and V is TRBV5-4, with D possibly matching TRBD2 (5 bases). This CDR3 comprises 12 residues. The V gene lost 3 bases and the J gene lost 6 bases, with 10 bases spanning the gap. Per germline, CDR1 SGHNT and CDR2 YYREEE (reference sequence). CDR3 sequence (DNA): TGTGCCAGCAGCTCCCTCGGGGTCGAGCAGTACTTC. Amino acid sequence: CASSSLGVEQYF.

This clone occurred many times. CDR3 DNA: TGTGCCAGCAGCCAGGGACAGTATTCACCCCTCCACTTT. It encodes CASSQGQYSPLHF. The gene calls are TRBV4-2 and TRBJ1-6; 7 bases agree with TRBD1. The CDR3 runs 13 residues. V lost 3 bases to trimming and J lost 8 bases; unmatched junction nucleotides: 1. CDR1 and CDR2 from the germline V gene are LGHNA and YNFKEQ.

This chain links TRBV29-1 with TRBJ2-1; D perhaps matches TRBD1 (5 bases). This CDR3 comprises 13 residues. V shed 1 base and J shed 8 bases, with 12 bases lying between them. Germline V lookup: CDR1 SQVTM, CDR2 ANQGSEA. CDR3 amino acids: CSVEGAGIYEQFF. The CDR3 bases are TGCAGCGTTGAAGGTGCAGGGATTTATGAGCAGTTCTTC.

J is TRBJ2-7 and V is TRBV28, with D perhaps TRBD2 (6 bases). V was clipped by 7 bases and J by 6 bases, with 19 bases between them. The CDR3 loop spans 14 amino acids. Germline CDR1 is MDHEN and CDR2 is SYDVKM. CDR3 loop: CASIRSGVGSEQYF. The DNA of the CDR3 is TGTGCCAGCATCAGATCGGGAGTGGGTTCCGAGCAGTACTTC.

This clone was recorded a few times. This rearrangement joins TRBV7-9 to TRBJ2-7; the match to TRBD1 covers 8 bases. The V segment lost 5 bases and the J segment 5 bases; nucleotides outside the gene matches: 5. The CDR3 consists of 13 residues. Germline CDR1 SEHNR, CDR2 FQNEAQ (reference sequence). The CDR3 sequence: CASSTWGQDEQYF. The CDR3 DNA is TGTGCCAGCAGCACGTGGGGACAGGACGAGCAGTACTTC.

V gene TRBV6-5 combines with J gene TRBJ2-5; the D gene is possibly TRBD1 (5 bases). Germline CDR1 and CDR2: MNHEY and SVGAGI. CDR3 length: 13 amino acids. V dropped 7 bases and J dropped 7 bases, with 16 bases sitting between them. CDR3 nucleotide sequence: TGTGCCAGCACCGCCGTGCCCCAGGGGACCCAGTACTTC. Amino acid sequence: CASTAVPQGTQYF.

V and J are TRBV24-1 and TRBJ2-7; TRBD2 might be the D (6 bases). CDR1 is KGHDR and CDR2 is SFDVKD in the germline V gene. Trimming removed 8 bases from V and 3 bases from J, with 10 bases in between. The CDR3 totals 12 residues. Written as DNA, the CDR3 is TGTGCCACCATCCAGGGACTCTACGAGCAGTACTTC. Residues: CATIQGLYEQYF.

This clone was seen a single time. This rearrangement joins TRBV7-7 to TRBJ2-1; 7 bases fit TRBD1. Germline values: CDR1 SSHAT, CDR2 FNYEAQ (reference sequence). V shed 5 bases, J shed 9 bases, and the junction held 7 bases outside the gene matches. The CDR3 runs to 13 residues. The CDR3 here is CASSPDRESEQFF. In nucleotides, the CDR3 is TGTGCCAGCAGCCCCGACAGGGAGAGTGAGCAGTTCTTC.

This chain links TRBV18 with TRBJ1-6; 10 bases map to TRBD1. Germline values: CDR1 KGHSH, CDR2 LQKENI. The CDR3 contains 15 residues. The J segment lost 10 bases and the V segment lost 0 bases, leaving 3 bases of the junction unmatched. The DNA of the CDR3 is TGTGCCAGCTCACCACCGGACAGGGGGAGATCACCCCTCCACTTT. Translated: CASSPPDRGRSPLHF.

This clone was seen only once. The chain has TRBV25-1 and TRBJ1-1, with D possibly being TRBD1 (5 bases). Germline V gene data show CDR1 as MGHDK and CDR2 as SYGVNS. With 9 bases removed from V and 5 bases from J, the gap between germline ends came to 16 bases. This CDR3 is built from 13 residues. The CDR3 nucleotides are TGTGCCAGTGCGGGGACCGGGAGGACTGAAGCTTTCTTT. It translates to CASAGTGRTEAFF.

This chain links TRBV3-1 (or the pseudogene TRBV3-2) with TRBJ2-7, with no clear D. This CDR3 is built from 14 residues. In germline, CDR1 is LGHDT, CDR2 YNNKEL (reference sequence). Trimming left V 0 bases short and J 5 bases short, with 11 bases between. DNA for the CDR3: TGTGCCAGCAGCCAAGATTTAACCGACAACGAGCAGTACTTC. This codes for CASSQDLTDNEQYF.